Presented here are 13 T cell receptor beta chains from one specimen sequenced in a study of T cell responses to AZD1222 COVID-19 vaccine. TCRdb's copy holds only in-frame clones and misses some; the assay was immunoSEQ multiplex PCR. The sample includes around 140,000 clones, about 91% of them seen just once. This material consisted of peripheral blood, taken on day 0 of AZD1222 vaccination. Source of these receptors: an adult in good health.

This clone appeared a single time. CDR3 amino acids: CASSPGNGNQPQHF. DNA of the CDR3: TGTGCCAGCAGTCCGGGAAACGGCAATCAGCCCCAGCATTTT. The rearrangement joins TRBV2 to TRBJ1-5, with D unresolved. Germline CDR1 reads SNHLY; CDR2 reads FYNNEI. V lost 5 bases, J lost 2 bases, and 10 bases lay in between. The CDR3 extends over 14 amino acids. The variable domain in full, with the rest retrieved from reference TRBV2 and TRBJ1-5, is EPEVTQTPSHQVTQMGQEVILRCVPISNHLYFYWYRQILGQKVEFLVSFYNNEISEKSEIFDDQFSVERPDGSNFTLKIRSTKLEDSAMYFCASSPGNGNQPQHFGDGTRLSIL.

The chain is built from TRBV13 and TRBJ2-3; D perhaps matches TRBD2 (6 bases). Germline loops: CDR1 PRHDT, CDR2 FYEKMQ (reference sequence). The CDR3 runs 16 residues. Trimming removed 4 bases at V and 3 bases at J, with 17 bases between. The CDR3 DNA is TGTGCCAGCAGCTATAAAGCGGGTGGTGGGACAGATACGCAGTATTTT. This gives the protein CASSYKAGGGTDTQYF.

The CDR3 DNA sequence: TGTGCCAGCAGTTCCTTAGGGGTTTGGGAGACCCAGTACTTC. Protein product: CASSSLGVWETQYF. This sequence joins TRBV27 and TRBJ2-5, with a weak D call TRBD1 (5 bases). V lost 4 bases, J lost 5 bases, and 14 bases lay in between. CDR1 is MNHEY, CDR2 SMNVEV, per germline (reference sequence). The CDR3 is 14 residues long.

The rearrangement uses TRBV5-1 and TRBJ2-7, with 7 bases fitting TRBD1. This CDR3 is 16 amino acids long. Germline assignment: CDR1 SGHRS and CDR2 YFSETQ. J was trimmed by 4 bases and V by 2 bases; bases with no gene match: 12. The CDR3 bases are TGCGCCAGCAGCTTCAACACAGGGGCTCCGGGGTACGAGCAGTACTTC. Translated: CASSFNTGAPGYEQYF. Full variable domain (missing parts from reference TRBV5-1 and TRBJ2-7): KAGVTQTPRYLIKTRGQQVTLSCSPISGHRSVSWYQQTPGQGLQFLFEYFSETQRNKGNFPGRFSGRQFSNSRSEMNVSTLELGDSALYLCASSFNTGAPGYEQYFGPGTRLTVT.

The chain uses TRBV7-2 and TRBJ2-5; D is possibly TRBD2 (6 bases). The CDR3 is 14 amino acids. V gave up 3 bases and J gave up 4 bases, with 12 bases separating them. CDR1 and CDR2 from the germline V gene are SGHTA and FQGNSA. The CDR3: CASSLVGGTETQYF. DNA for the CDR3: TGTGCCAGCAGCTTGGTGGGGGGTACAGAGACCCAGTACTTC. The full variable domain, completed using reference TRBV7-2 and TRBJ2-5, is GAGVSQSPSNKVTEKGKDVELRCDPISGHTALYWYRQSLGQGLEFLIYFQGNSAPDKSGLPSDRFSAERTGGSVSTLTIQRTQQEDSAVYLCASSLVGGTETQYFGPGTRLLVL.

This chain joins TRBV19 and TRBJ2-1; D remains unclear. The CDR3 runs 15 residues. CDR1 and CDR2 (germline): LNHDA, SQIVND (reference sequence). V lost 2 bases to trimming and J lost 0 bases, with 8 bases between them. This CDR3 is CASSIMPSSYNEQFF. As DNA, the CDR3 is TGTGCCAGTAGTATAATGCCTTCCTCCTACAATGAGCAGTTCTTC.

The gene calls are TRBV11-3 and TRBJ2-3; 7 bases map to TRBD2. The CDR3 runs to 17 residues. CDR1 and CDR2 (germline): SGHNT, YENEEA. Trimming took 1 base from V and 0 from J; bases not matched to a gene: 7. The CDR3 DNA follows: TGTGCCAGCAGCTTAGGTGGTACTAGCGTTAGCACAGATACGCAGTATTTT. It codes for CASSLGGTSVSTDTQYF.

The chain recombines TRBV27 with TRBJ1-3; a possible D gene is TRBD1 (5 bases). Germline CDR1 is MNHEY and CDR2 is SMNVEV (reference sequence). Trimming left V 6 bases short and J 4 bases short, with 16 bases between. CDR3 length: 15 amino acids. CDR3 loop: CASRDLLGGGNTIYF. The CDR3 bases are TGTGCCAGCAGGGACTTACTTGGGGGGGGAAACACCATATATTTT.

The CDR3 nucleotides are TGTGCCAGCAGCTTGGCCCCGGGACAGGGGTCCTACGAGCAGTACTTC. This gives the protein CASSLAPGQGSYEQYF. The chain carries TRBV5-4 and TRBJ2-7, with TRBD1 matching over 10 bases. Germline V gene lookup returns CDR1 SGHNT and CDR2 YYREEE (reference sequence). J lost 1 base, V lost 0 bases, and 4 bases had no gene match. This CDR3 has 16 residues.

This clone has more than one count but fewer than ten. This chain links TRBV5-1 with TRBJ2-6; D uncertain. V was shortened by 3 bases and J by 2 bases, with 6 bases between the two germline ends. Germline CDR1 and CDR2: SGHRS and YFSETQ. This CDR3 contains 14 residues. The CDR3 region has the DNA TGCGCCAGCAGCTCCTCCCCTGGGGCCAACGTCCTGACTTTC. This translates into CASSSSPGANVLTF.

In its sample, this clone was seen once. The chain links TRBV7-2 to TRBJ1-1; D is ambiguous. Per germline, CDR1 SGHTA and CDR2 FQGNSA. The CDR3 consists of 17 residues. Trimming left V 3 bases short and J 1 base short, with 18 bases between. This CDR3 is CASSFFGLLGENTEAFF. The CDR3, as DNA: TGTGCCAGCAGCTTCTTCGGACTACTCGGGGAGAACACTGAAGCTTTCTTT.

V is TRBV12-5 and J is TRBJ2-1, with 10 bases matching TRBD2. CDR3 length: 17 residues. Per germline, CDR1 LGHNT and CDR2 FRNRAP. V lost 7 bases and J lost 7; bases outside the gene matches: 16. CDR3 in amino acids: CASAIPRGLAGENEQFF. The CDR3 DNA reads as TGTGCTAGTGCCATACCGAGGGGTCTAGCGGGAGAGAATGAGCAGTTCTTC.

The chain combines TRBV15 with TRBJ2-2; 8 bases are a match to TRBD2. V gave up 10 bases and J gave up 3 bases; unmatched junction bases: 4. Germline V CDR1 and CDR2: LNHNV, YYDKDF (reference sequence). CDR3 size: 13 residues. CDR3 in amino acids: CAMGLEDTGELFF. The DNA for the CDR3 is TGTGCCATGGGACTAGAGGACACCGGGGAGCTGTTTTTT.